This entry concerns a single T cell receptor beta chain. This sample stems from a study of shared clonotypes between healthy human individuals. Assay used: immunoSEQ multiplex PCR; TCRdb lists only in-frame clones, some missing. Of fewer than 3 million clones in the sample, about 90% were seen once. There are 14 residues in the CDR3. CDR1 and CDR2 from the germline V gene are SQVTM and ANQGSEA. The ends were cut back, 6 bases at V and 4 bases at J, with 18 bases in the middle. The clonotype was recovered from a man between 18 and 35 years old in good health. Some clones in this sample may be carry-over from other donors' samples. The chain carries TRBV29-1 and TRBJ1-2, with unresolved D. Sequenced: naive CD4+ T cells from PBMCs. As for subset: CD45RA+ positively selected. The CDR3 nucleotides read TGCAGCGTAGTTTATGCCGGGCCCGGCTATGGCTACACCTTC. Translated: CSVVYAGPGYGYTF.